These 23 T cell receptor beta chains were all obtained from the same sample, sequenced in a study of blood T cell repertoires in COVID-19. TCRdb's table, derived via immunoSEQ multiplex PCR, lists solely in-frame clones and lacks some. The profile shows more than 65,000 clones, around 91% of them singletons. Sequenced material: peripheral blood. The origin of the receptors is a human donor in a cohort sampled during active COVID-19.

The chain links TRBV18 to TRBJ2-7; 8 nucleotides align to TRBD1. CDR1 is KGHSH, CDR2 LQKENI, per germline. The CDR3 has 13 residues. Trimming removed 1 base from V and 5 bases from J; junction bases left unmatched: 1. The CDR3 region is CASSPRTGHEQYF. CDR3 bases: TGTGCCAGCTCACCACGGACAGGGCACGAGCAGTACTTC.

CDR3 sequence (DNA): TGTGCCAGCAGCCTTGGGGGCTTGTCCTATGGCTACACCTTC. Translated: CASSLGGLSYGYTF. The J gene is TRBJ1-2, the V gene TRBV7-9; D possibly corresponds to TRBD1 (6 bases). This CDR3 has 14 amino acids. Trimming cost V 5 bases and J 4 bases, with 14 bases left between them. Germline lookup yields CDR1 SEHNR and CDR2 FQNEAQ (reference sequence). The entire variable domain, with the rest obtained from reference TRBV7-9 and TRBJ1-2, is as follows: DTGVSQNPRHKITKRGQNVTFRCDPISEHNRLYWYRQTLGQGPEFLTYFQNEAQLEKSRLLSDRFSAERPKGSFSTLEIQRTEQGDSAMYLCASSLGGLSYGYTFGSGTRLTVV.

This clone showed up just a few times. V and J are TRBV11-2 and TRBJ1-5; a possible D gene is TRBD1 (5 bases). Germline CDR1 and CDR2: SGHAT and FQNNGV. V lost 2 bases and J lost 5, with 10 bases in between. The CDR3 has 14 amino acids. CDR3 nucleotide sequence: TGTGCCAGCAGCTTACAGGGAACCCATCAGCCCCAGCATTTT. Its protein is CASSLQGTHQPQHF.

Comment on this clone: A much larger clone lies one base from this, so it may be a read error. This chain links TRBV11-1 with TRBJ2-7, with D perhaps TRBD1 (7 bases). Germline V lookup: CDR1 SGHAT, CDR2 FQDESV (reference sequence). The germline V and J ends were trimmed by 5 bases and 2 bases, with 10 bases remaining between them. There are 13 residues in the CDR3. The CDR3 DNA sequence: TGTGCCAGCAGCGGGGGGACAGCCTACGAGCAGTACTTC. It is translated as CASSGGTAYEQYF.

The chain combines TRBV24-1 with TRBJ1-5; D possibly corresponds to TRBD1 (5 bases). Germline V gene data show CDR1 as KGHDR and CDR2 as SFDVKD. V gave up 9 bases and J gave up 0 bases, with 14 bases separating them. The CDR3 length is 15 residues. The CDR3 DNA reads TGTGCCACCGTTCGGCAGGGATATAGCAATCAGCCCCAGCATTTT. Protein product: CATVRQGYSNQPQHF.

This clone came up once. V gene TRBV30 combines with J gene TRBJ2-7; the match to TRBD2 covers 8 bases. Germline assignment: CDR1 GTSNPN and CDR2 SVGIG (reference sequence). This CDR3 spans 15 amino acids. V lost 0 bases to trimming and J lost 2 bases; unmatched junction nucleotides: 6. CDR3 in amino acids: CAWSVGGGLAYEQYF. As DNA, the CDR3 is TGTGCCTGGAGTGTAGGCGGGGGGCTGGCCTACGAGCAGTACTTC.

The gene calls are TRBV4-3 and TRBJ1-1, with unresolved D. The CDR3 runs to 14 residues. Germline loops: CDR1 LGHNA, CDR2 YSLEER. Trimming pared 1 base from V and 2 bases from J, leaving 8 bases between. This CDR3 is CASSQGPGNTEAFF. CDR3 sequence (DNA): TGCGCCAGCAGCCAAGGCCCGGGAAACACTGAAGCTTTCTTT.

The chain recombines TRBV28 with TRBJ1-2, with 7 bases matching TRBD1. Per the germline V gene, CDR1 is MDHEN and CDR2 is SYDVKM. The CDR3 is 14 residues long. V shed 6 bases, J shed 3 bases, and the junction held 7 bases outside the gene matches. The CDR3 loop is CASRQGSVDYGYTF. In nucleotides, the CDR3 is TGTGCCAGCAGACAGGGGTCAGTGGACTATGGCTACACCTTC.

The chain has TRBV4-3 and TRBJ2-1; 10 bases agree with TRBD1. The CDR3 runs 16 residues. Losses at the gene ends were 0 bases for V and 12 bases for J; bases not matched to a gene: 11. In germline, CDR1 is LGHNA, CDR2 YSLEER. The CDR3 loop reads CASSQDTGTGADGQFF. The CDR3 region has the DNA TGCGCCAGCAGCCAAGATACCGGGACAGGGGCCGATGGGCAGTTCTTC.

This chain links TRBV7-3 with TRBJ1-2; 10 bases match TRBD1. V shed 1 base, J shed 6 bases, and the junction held 5 bases outside the gene matches. Per germline, CDR1 SGHTA and CDR2 FQGTGA. This CDR3 has 15 amino acids. CDR3 nucleotides: TGTGCCAGCAGCTTAAAACCCGACAGGGGGCATGGCTACACCTTC. Residues: CASSLKPDRGHGYTF.

This clone was detected only once. The chain carries TRBV13 and TRBJ2-7; no clear D. Trimming stripped 5 bases from V and 3 bases from J, with 11 bases between. CDR3 length: 13 amino acids. Germline loops: CDR1 PRHDT, CDR2 FYEKMQ (reference sequence). The CDR3 region is CASSLRNSYEQYF. The DNA for the CDR3 is TGTGCCAGCAGCCTCCGAAACAGCTACGAGCAGTACTTC.

The chain carries TRBV25-1 and TRBJ1-5; D uncertain. The V end lost 3 bases, the J end lost 3 bases, and 3 bases lay between the germline ends. This CDR3 contains 12 residues. The germline V gene encodes CDR1 MGHDK and CDR2 SYGVNS. This CDR3 reads CASSDNNQPQHF. DNA of the CDR3: TGTGCCAGCAGTGACAACAATCAGCCCCAGCATTTT.

V usage is TRBV28 and J usage is TRBJ1-1; D is ambiguous. V gave up 5 bases and J gave up 5 bases, with 18 bases separating them. This CDR3 comprises 15 residues. Germline V lookup: CDR1 MDHEN, CDR2 SYDVKM. DNA of the CDR3: TGTGCCAGCAGTGAGGGTGATATGATGGGGACTGAAGCTTTCTTT. It yields the protein CASSEGDMMGTEAFF. The entire variable domain, with the rest obtained from reference TRBV28 and TRBJ1-1, is as follows: DVKVTQSSRYLVKRTGEKVFLECVQDMDHENMFWYRQDPGLGLRLIYFSYDVKMKEKGDIPEGYSVSREKKERFSLILESASTNQTSMYLCASSEGDMMGTEAFFGQGTRLTVV.

The chain links TRBV7-2 to TRBJ2-7; 10 bases agree with TRBD2. The trim removed 1 base at V and 0 bases at J, leaving 9 bases unmatched. The CDR3 is 18 amino acids. CDR1 is SGHTA and CDR2 is FQGNSA in the germline V gene. CDR3 bases: TGTGCCAGCAGCTTAGACAGCGGAACTAGCGGGGCCTCCTACGAGCAGTACTTC. This sequence encodes CASSLDSGTSGASYEQYF.

The genes are TRBV2 and TRBJ2-6; 7 bases fit TRBD1. Germline loops: CDR1 SNHLY, CDR2 FYNNEI. The CDR3 extends over 18 amino acids. V was clipped by 10 bases and J by 4 bases; unmatched bases: 19. The CDR3 region has the DNA TGTGCCATTTTGGGAGCAAGGGACAGCCTTGCCGGGGCCAACGTCCTGACTTTC. Amino acid sequence: CAILGARDSLAGANVLTF.

J is TRBJ1-1 and V is TRBV24-1; D may be TRBD1 (6 bases). CDR1 and CDR2 (germline): KGHDR, SFDVKD. The CDR3 is 14 amino acids. Trimming took off 7 bases at V and 3 bases at J, with 14 bases between the two ends. The CDR3: CATRARGSDTEAFF. For the CDR3, the DNA is TGTGCCACCAGGGCCAGGGGATCGGACACTGAAGCTTTCTTT.

This clone was counted once. This chain connects TRBV5-4 to TRBJ2-7; the match to TRBD1 covers 10 bases. CDR3 length equals 16 residues. CDR1 SGHNT and CDR2 YYREEE come from the germline V gene (reference sequence). The J segment lost 4 bases and the V segment lost 0 bases, leaving 7 bases of the junction unmatched. CDR3 in amino acids: CASSLDPDRGRYEQYF. CDR3 nucleotides: TGTGCCAGCAGCTTGGATCCCGACAGGGGGCGATACGAGCAGTACTTC.

V is TRBV18 and J is TRBJ1-2; the D gene is possibly TRBD1 (5 bases). Trimming shortened V by 4 bases and J by 0 bases, and 21 bases separated the two germline ends. The length of the CDR3 is 18 residues. CDR1 is KGHSH and CDR2 is LQKENI in the germline V gene. The CDR3 protein is CASSLTPTDQLPNYGYTF. The CDR3 region has the DNA TGTGCCAGCTCACTAACCCCGACAGACCAACTCCCTAACTATGGCTACACCTTC.

V and J are TRBV5-1 and TRBJ2-7; the match to TRBD1 covers 7 bases. Germline CDR1 and CDR2: SGHRS and YFSETQ. V shed 3 bases, J shed 4 bases, and the junction held 7 bases outside the gene matches. The CDR3 contains 14 residues. CDR3 nucleotides: TGCGCCAGCAGCTCAAAACAGGGGTGGTACGAGCAGTACTTC. This codes for CASSSKQGWYEQYF. Supplemented by reference TRBV5-1 and TRBJ2-7, the full variable domain reads KAGVTQTPRYLIKTRGQQVTLSCSPISGHRSVSWYQQTPGQGLQFLFEYFSETQRNKGNFPGRFSGRQFSNSRSEMNVSTLELGDSALYLCASSSKQGWYEQYFGPGTRLTVT.

The gene calls are TRBV18 and TRBJ1-3, with 12 bases identical to TRBD1. The CDR3 length is 19 residues. Germline-derived CDR1 and CDR2 are KGHSH and LQKENI. Trimming removed 1 base from V and 4 bases from J; junction bases left unmatched: 11. The CDR3 DNA reads TGTGCCAGCTCACCACGTGGGGCCGGGACAGGGGGCGTCGGAAACACCATATATTTT. It specifies CASSPRGAGTGGVGNTIYF.

The sample holds one count of this clone. The V gene is TRBV11-2, the J gene TRBJ2-6; 7 nucleotides match TRBD1. The germline V gene encodes CDR1 SGHAT and CDR2 FQNNGV. This CDR3 has 19 residues. The trim removed 6 bases at V and 3 bases at J, leaving 17 bases unmatched. This chain's CDR3 is CASRRWRFRDSDGANVLTF. The CDR3, as DNA: TGTGCCAGCAGACGGTGGCGCTTCCGGGACAGTGATGGGGCCAACGTCCTGACTTTC.

This chain joins TRBV5-8 and TRBJ1-2; possible D gene TRBD1, 6 bases. V lost 0 bases and J lost 2, with 11 bases in between. The CDR3 is 15 residues long. The germline V gene encodes CDR1 SGHTS and CDR2 YDEGEE. CDR3 sequence (DNA): TGTGCCAGCAGCTTGGGTGGCCAGGGGAACTATGGCTACACCTTC. The encoded protein is CASSLGGQGNYGYTF.

This chain uses TRBV3-1 (or the pseudogene TRBV3-2) with TRBJ1-2; D not certain. The CDR3 spans 19 residues. V gave up 0 bases and J gave up 4 bases, with 24 bases separating them. Germline assignment: CDR1 LGHDT and CDR2 YNNKEL (reference sequence). The CDR3 DNA is TGTGCCAGCAGCCAAGATTCTGAGTTAAGGGAGGTCTGGCCCTATGGCTACACCTTC. This translates into CASSQDSELREVWPYGYTF.